This T cell receptor beta chain was recorded in a study of cytomegalovirus exposure and HLA in healthy donors. Amplification used 60 Vbeta primers and 13 Jbeta primers. Here immunoSEQ multiplex PCR was the method, and the copy in TCRdb shows in-frame clones only, minus some. Counted here are 110,000 or so clones, 73% occurring once; the ten biggest clones make up approximately 8.4%. The study's findings and limits: Within a later analysis, the majority of CMV-associated TCR beta chains appeared HLA-restricted.

The length of the CDR3 is 16 residues. The germline CDR1 and CDR2 sequences are SGHTA and FQGNSA. The germline V and J ends were trimmed by 1 base and 9 bases, with 16 bases remaining between them. This clone has only one observation. Its target is unknown. Sequenced input: PBMCs. The receptor was derived from a man aged 35 to 55 in good health and CMV-seronegative. This chain connects TRBV7-2 to TRBJ1-6; possibly TRBD1 for D (5 bases). The CDR3 here is CASSLGPPGVISPLHF. In DNA form, the CDR3 reads TGTGCCAGCAGCTTAGGCCCGCCGGGGGTGATTTCACCCCTCCACTTT.